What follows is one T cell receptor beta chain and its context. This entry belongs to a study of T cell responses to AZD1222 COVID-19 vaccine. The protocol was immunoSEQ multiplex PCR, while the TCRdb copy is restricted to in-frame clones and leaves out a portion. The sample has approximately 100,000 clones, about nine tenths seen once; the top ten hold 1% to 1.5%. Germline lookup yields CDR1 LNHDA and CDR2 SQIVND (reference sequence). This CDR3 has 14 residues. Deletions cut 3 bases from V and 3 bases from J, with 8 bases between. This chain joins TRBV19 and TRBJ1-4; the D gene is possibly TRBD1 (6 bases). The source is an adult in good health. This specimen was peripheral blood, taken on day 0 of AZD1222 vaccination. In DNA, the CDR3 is TGTGCCAGTAGTATCGAGGGGGCTAATGAAAAACTGTTTTTT. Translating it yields CASSIEGANEKLFF.